This T cell receptor beta chain is drawn from a study of tumor-infiltrating lymphocytes in primary liver carcinoma. Overall study results and limits: For tumor-adjacent and tumor-blood pairs, overlap was less than that seen for tumor region pairs.

A constant-region primer primed TCR beta cDNA synthesis from 400 to 600 ng of total RNA. Slightly modified ARM-PCR with three nested multiplex PCR rounds yielded TCR beta libraries. PCR rounds one and two used TRBV1-TRBV30 forward primers with a C-beta reverse primer for 9 to 10 cycles each. TCRdb reprocessed the multiplex PCR reads with MiXCR, giving one entry per CDR3 protein. Of about 200,000 distinct CDR3 sequences listed, about 65% were seen once; the top ten hold 7% to 8.5%. Germline DNA was extracted alongside blood RNA, which was obtained from unsorted whole blood. In germline, CDR1 is SGHDN, CDR2 FVKESK. The CDR3 extends over 13 amino acids. The V and J ends lost 6 bases and 4 bases respectively, with 12 bases between them. On this clonotype itself: Its antigen is undetermined.

The TCR was taken from a woman aged 55-75 years with primary liver carcinoma and hepatitis B virus infection. The sequenced sample was peripheral blood. The chain recombines TRBV14 with TRBJ1-1, with D perhaps TRBD1 (6 bases). The CDR3: CASRRQVATEAFF. The DNA of the CDR3 is TGTGCCAGCAGACGACAGGTTGCCACTGAAGCTTTCTTT.